This T cell receptor beta chain originates from a study of blood T cells in healthy people across ages. The study isolated at least 6 million PBMCs from each sample. A second PCR, run for roughly 7 to 12 cycles, used a sample-barcoded 5' primer plus a J-beta primer mix. A single record per CDR3 protein comes from TCRdb applying MiXCR to the 5' RACE reads. The sample lists roughly 1,500,000 distinct CDR3 sequences; about 43% were seen once. The CDR3 sequence is 13 residues long. Trimming stripped 7 bases from V and 2 bases from J, with 10 bases between. The germline V gene encodes CDR1 SGHTA and CDR2 FQGNSA.

The V gene is TRBV7-2, the J gene TRBJ2-3; D call uncertain. The sample comprised blood. The source is a woman aged 18-29 years in good health. The CDR3 DNA reads TGTGCCAGCACCAAGGAAAACACAGATACGCAGTATTTT. It yields the protein CASTKENTDTQYF.